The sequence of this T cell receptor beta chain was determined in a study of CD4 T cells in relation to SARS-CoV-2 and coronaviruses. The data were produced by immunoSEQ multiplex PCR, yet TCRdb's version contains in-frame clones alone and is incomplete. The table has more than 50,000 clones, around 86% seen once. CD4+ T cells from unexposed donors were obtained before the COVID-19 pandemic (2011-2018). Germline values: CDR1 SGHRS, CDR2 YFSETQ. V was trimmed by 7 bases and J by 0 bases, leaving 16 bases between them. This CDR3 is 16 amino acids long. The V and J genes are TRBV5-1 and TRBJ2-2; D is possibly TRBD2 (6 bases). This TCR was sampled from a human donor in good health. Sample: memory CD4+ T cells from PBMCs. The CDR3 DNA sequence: TGCGCCAGCTCCCGGACTATTCTATCGAACACCGGGGAGCTGTTTTTT. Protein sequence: CASSRTILSNTGELFF.